A single sample is the source of the 18 T cell receptor beta chains below, sequenced in a study of shared clonotypes between healthy human individuals. This table comes from immunoSEQ multiplex PCR, and its TCRdb copy is limited to in-frame clones, with some not included. The sample includes roughly 2.2 million clones, about 92% of them seen just once. The sequencing input was naive CD4+ T cells from PBMCs. Documented subset: CD45RA+ positively selected. These TCRs come from a man younger than 35 in good health. Some clones in this sample may be carry-over from other donors' samples.

V is TRBV27 and J is TRBJ2-5; D tentatively fits TRBD1 or TRBD2 (6 bases each). Germline V gene sequence: CDR1 MNHEY, CDR2 SMNVEV (reference sequence). The V and J ends lost 10 bases and 5 bases respectively, with 20 bases between them. The CDR3 has 14 amino acids. The CDR3 is CANGGRLLSETQYF. The CDR3 bases are TGTGCCAACGGGGGCCGCTTACTGTCGGAGACCCAGTACTTC.

CDR3 DNA sequence: TGTGCCAGCAGTTTATTGCCTAGCGGGCCCTACGAGCAGTACTTC. It specifies CASSLLPSGPYEQYF. The chain links TRBV27 to TRBJ2-7; TRBD2 matches 8 bases. Germline V gene sequence: CDR1 MNHEY, CDR2 SMNVEV (reference sequence). The CDR3 is 15 residues long. Trimming cost V 1 base and J 2 bases; bases outside gene matches: 4.

Turning to this clone: The sample holds other DNA sequences that translate to the same CDR3. The chain couples TRBV5-1 to TRBJ2-5; D assignment may be TRBD1 or TRBD2 (5 bases each). The CDR3 extends over 14 amino acids. The V end was cut by 4 bases, the J end by 2 bases, with 12 bases between. The germline V gene has CDR1 SGHRS and CDR2 YFSETQ. The CDR3: CASSPGTPQETQYF. The DNA for the CDR3 is TGCGCCAGCAGCCCCGGGACGCCACAAGAGACCCAGTACTTC.

This clone was found a few times. The chain is built from TRBV4-3 and TRBJ1-5; D not certain. Germline-derived CDR1 and CDR2 are LGHNA and YSLEER. The CDR3 has 15 amino acids. Trimming removed 4 bases at V and 4 bases at J, with 14 bases between. The CDR3 DNA reads TGCGCCAGCAGCCGCGCGTACAGCGTGAATCAGCCCCAGCATTTT. This encodes CASSRAYSVNQPQHF.

The chain joins TRBV6-4 to TRBJ1-2; weak D call: TRBD1 (6 bases). CDR1 is MRHNA and CDR2 is SNTAGT in the germline V gene. The V gene lost 6 bases and the J gene lost 8 bases, with 16 bases spanning the gap. This CDR3 has 13 amino acids. The CDR3 loop reads CASSDNGGLGYTF. The CDR3 DNA follows: TGTGCCAGCAGCGATAACGGGGGGCTCGGCTACACCTTC.

This clone was picked up a small number of times. The chain combines TRBV2 with TRBJ1-2, with unresolved D. Germline loops: CDR1 SNHLY, CDR2 FYNNEI. The V and J ends lost 3 bases and 6 bases respectively, with 8 bases between them. The CDR3 is made up of 12 amino acids. For the CDR3, the DNA is TGTGCCAGCAGTGACCTGACGGATGGCTACACCTTC. Encoded protein: CASSDLTDGYTF.

This rearrangement joins TRBV9 to TRBJ2-3; D is undetermined. The CDR3 totals 14 residues. Germline V CDR1 and CDR2: SGDLS, YYNGEE. Trimming pared 3 bases from V and 1 base from J, leaving 9 bases between. The CDR3 sequence: CASSDQPGTDTQYF. For the CDR3, the DNA is TGTGCCAGCAGCGACCAGCCTGGCACAGATACGCAGTATTTT.

The chain combines TRBV6-1 with TRBJ1-1, with a possible D match to TRBD1 (5 bases). CDR3 length: 14 amino acids. Germline V lookup: CDR1 MNHNS, CDR2 SASEGT. Trimming shortened V by 6 bases and J by 1 base, and 12 bases separated the two germline ends. CDR3 nucleotide sequence: TGTGCCAGCAGCGACTGGGGGGGGAACACTGAAGCTTTCTTT. Translation gives CASSDWGGNTEAFF.

V is TRBV16 and J is TRBJ2-3; 9 bases map to TRBD1. The CDR3 spans 17 residues. Unmatched junction bases numbered 12, after V lost 4 bases and J lost 4 bases. Per germline, CDR1 KGHSY and CDR2 FQNENV. This chain's CDR3 is CASSLGPTGGFADTQYF. Written as DNA, the CDR3 is TGTGCCAGCAGCCTCGGCCCGACAGGGGGTTTTGCAGATACGCAGTATTTT.

V and J are TRBV7-2 and TRBJ2-7; 11 bases line up with TRBD1. The J segment lost 2 bases and the V segment lost 2 bases, leaving 11 bases of the junction unmatched. Germline CDR1 is SGHTA and CDR2 is FQGNSA. The CDR3 covers 18 residues. The CDR3 sequence: CASSLRAVGQGATYEQYF. The CDR3 bases are TGTGCCAGCAGCTTACGGGCCGTTGGACAGGGGGCCACCTACGAGCAGTACTTC.

Concerning this clone: The junction does not match germline at one end; this may be a read error. The chain couples TRBV19 to TRBJ1-5; no clear D. The V gene's germline CDR1 is LNHDA and CDR2 SQIVND (reference sequence). This CDR3 has 15 residues. CDR3 amino acids: CASTARGRADQPQHF. Here the CDR3 DNA reads TGTGCCAGCACAGCAAGAGGGAGGGCAGATCAGCCCCAACATTTT.

The V and J genes are TRBV27 and TRBJ1-3; D is uncertain. The CDR3 length is 14 residues. The germline gives CDR1 MNHEY, CDR2 SMNVEV (reference sequence). Trimming removed 6 bases at V and 3 bases at J, with 12 bases between. The CDR3 loop reads CASSPTKDGNTIYF. CDR3 in DNA: TGTGCCAGCAGCCCAACTAAAGATGGAAACACCATATATTTT.

This sequence joins TRBV7-3 and TRBJ2-7, with D perhaps matching TRBD1 or TRBD2 (5 bases each). V was trimmed by 3 bases and J by 1 base, leaving 7 bases between them. CDR3 length equals 13 residues. The germline V gene has CDR1 SGHTA and CDR2 FQGTGA. DNA of the CDR3: TGTGCCAGCAGCTTGGGGGAATCCTACGAGCAGTACTTC. Translation: CASSLGESYEQYF.

The gene calls are TRBV7-2 and TRBJ2-1; 8 bases line up with TRBD2. J lost 8 bases, V lost 0 bases, and 3 bases had no gene match. CDR3 length: 14 amino acids. Germline loops: CDR1 SGHTA, CDR2 FQGNSA. The CDR3 region has the DNA TGTGCCAGCAGCTTAGCGATGGGACTAGATGAGCAGTTCTTC. It codes for CASSLAMGLDEQFF.

V gene TRBV18 combines with J gene TRBJ2-7, with a tentative D call TRBD2 (6 bases). Trimming stripped 3 bases from V and 6 bases from J, with 21 bases between. This CDR3 contains 16 residues. Germline assignment: CDR1 KGHSH and CDR2 LQKENI. The CDR3 sequence: CASSPGTGAWGSEQYF. The DNA for the CDR3 is TGTGCCAGCTCACCCGGGACGGGAGCTTGGGGTAGCGAGCAGTACTTC.

CDR3 sequence reads: CASIGSSGAPYNEQFF. For the CDR3, the DNA is TGTGCCAGCATAGGGTCGAGCGGGGCTCCGTACAATGAGCAGTTCTTC. The J gene is TRBJ2-1, the V gene TRBV28, with TRBD2 matching over 7 bases. Trimming cost V 7 bases and J 4 bases; bases outside gene matches: 13. Germline loops: CDR1 MDHEN, CDR2 SYDVKM. The CDR3 covers 16 residues. Together with reference TRBV28 and TRBJ2-1, the CDR3 gives the full variable domain: DVKVTQSSRYLVKRTGEKVFLECVQDMDHENMFWYRQDPGLGLRLIYFSYDVKMKEKGDIPEGYSVSREKKERFSLILESASTNQTSMYLCASIGSSGAPYNEQFFGPGTRLTVL.

V usage is TRBV27 and J usage is TRBJ2-5, with 7 positions matching TRBD2. Looked up from germline, CDR1 is MNHEY and CDR2 is SMNVEV (reference sequence). J gave up 7 bases and V 5 bases, and 16 bases lay outside the gene matches. CDR3 length: 16 residues. CDR3 coding DNA: TGTGCCAGCAGTGCTAGCGGTGGGGGGGGTATATGGACCCAGTACTTC. Translated: CASSASGGGGIWTQYF.

Concerning this clone itself: In the same sample, other DNA sequences code for this CDR3. DNA of the CDR3: TGTGCCTGGAGTGTACAACGGGGCACTGAAGCTTTCTTT. The encoded protein is CAWSVQRGTEAFF. The genes are TRBV30 and TRBJ1-1; unclear D gene. The length of the CDR3 is 13 residues. CDR1 is GTSNPN, CDR2 SVGIG, per germline (reference sequence). V was trimmed by 0 bases and J by 4 bases, leaving 9 bases between them. The full variable domain, its missing parts supplied by reference TRBV30 and TRBJ1-1, is SQTIHQWPATLVQPVGSPLSLECTVEGTSNPNLYWYRQAAGRGLQLLFYSVGIGQISSEVPQNLSASRPQDRQFILSSKKLLLSDSGFYLCAWSVQRGTEAFFGQGTRLTVV.